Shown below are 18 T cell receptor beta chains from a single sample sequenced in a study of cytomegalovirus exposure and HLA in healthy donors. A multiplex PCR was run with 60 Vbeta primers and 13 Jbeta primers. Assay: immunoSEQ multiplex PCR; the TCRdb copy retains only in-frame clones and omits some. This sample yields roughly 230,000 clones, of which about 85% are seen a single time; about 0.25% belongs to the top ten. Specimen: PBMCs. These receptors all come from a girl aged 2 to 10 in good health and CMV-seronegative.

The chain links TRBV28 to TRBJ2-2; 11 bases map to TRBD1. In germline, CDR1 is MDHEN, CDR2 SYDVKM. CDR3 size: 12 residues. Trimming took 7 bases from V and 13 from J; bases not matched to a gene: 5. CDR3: CASTWTGGGLFF. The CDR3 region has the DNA TGTGCCAGCACCTGGACAGGGGGCGGGCTGTTTTTT. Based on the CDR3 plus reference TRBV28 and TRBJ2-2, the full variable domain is DVKVTQSSRYLVKRTGEKVFLECVQDMDHENMFWYRQDPGLGLRLIYFSYDVKMKEKGDIPEGYSVSREKKERFSLILESASTNQTSMYLCASTWTGGGLFFGEGSRLTVL.

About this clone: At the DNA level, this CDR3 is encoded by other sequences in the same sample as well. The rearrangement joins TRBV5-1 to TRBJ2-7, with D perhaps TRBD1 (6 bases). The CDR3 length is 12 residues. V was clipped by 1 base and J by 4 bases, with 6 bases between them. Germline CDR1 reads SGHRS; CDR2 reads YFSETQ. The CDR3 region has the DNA TGCGCCAGCAGCTTGACAGGGTACGAGCAGTACTTC. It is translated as CASSLTGYEQYF. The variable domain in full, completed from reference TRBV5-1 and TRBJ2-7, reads KAGVTQTPRYLIKTRGQQVTLSCSPISGHRSVSWYQQTPGQGLQFLFEYFSETQRNKGNFPGRFSGRQFSNSRSEMNVSTLELGDSALYLCASSLTGYEQYFGPGTRLTVT.

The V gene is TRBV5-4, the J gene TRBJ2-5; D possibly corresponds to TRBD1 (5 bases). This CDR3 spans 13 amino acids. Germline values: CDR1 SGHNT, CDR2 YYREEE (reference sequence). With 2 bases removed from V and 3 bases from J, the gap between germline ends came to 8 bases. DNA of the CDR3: TGTGCCAGCAGCTTATCAGGGAAAGAGACCCAGTACTTC. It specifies CASSLSGKETQYF. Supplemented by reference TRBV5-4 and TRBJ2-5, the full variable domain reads ETGVTQSPTHLIKTRGQQVTLRCSSQSGHNTVSWYQQALGQGPQFIFQYYREEENGRGNFPPRFSGLQFPNYSSELNVNALELDDSALYLCASSLSGKETQYFGPGTRLLVL.

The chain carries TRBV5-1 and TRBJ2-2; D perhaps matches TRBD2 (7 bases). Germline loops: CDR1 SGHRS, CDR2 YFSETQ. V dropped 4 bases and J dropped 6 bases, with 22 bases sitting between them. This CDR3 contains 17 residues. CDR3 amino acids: CASSIFGGGSYSGELFF. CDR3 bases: TGCGCCAGCAGCATATTCGGGGGCGGGAGTTATTCCGGGGAGCTGTTTTTT. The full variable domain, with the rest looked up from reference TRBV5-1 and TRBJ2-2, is KAGVTQTPRYLIKTRGQQVTLSCSPISGHRSVSWYQQTPGQGLQFLFEYFSETQRNKGNFPGRFSGRQFSNSRSEMNVSTLELGDSALYLCASSIFGGGSYSGELFFGEGSRLTVL.

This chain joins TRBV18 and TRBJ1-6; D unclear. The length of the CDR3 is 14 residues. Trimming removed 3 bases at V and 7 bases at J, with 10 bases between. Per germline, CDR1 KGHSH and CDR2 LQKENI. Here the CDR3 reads CASSPPTQNSPLHF. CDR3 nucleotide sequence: TGTGCCAGCTCACCCCCGACACAAAATTCACCCCTCCACTTT. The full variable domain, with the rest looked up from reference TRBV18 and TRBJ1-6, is NAGVMQNPRHLVRRRGQEARLRCSPMKGHSHVYWYRQLPEEGLKFMVYLQKENIIDESGMPKERFSAEFPKEGPSILRIQQVVRGDSAAYFCASSPPTQNSPLHFGNGTRLTVT.

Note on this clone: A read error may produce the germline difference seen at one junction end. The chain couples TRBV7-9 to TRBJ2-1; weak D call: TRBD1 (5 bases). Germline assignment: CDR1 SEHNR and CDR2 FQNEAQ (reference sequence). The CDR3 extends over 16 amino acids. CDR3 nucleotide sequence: TGTTCCAGCATCGAATTGGGGAACACAGGATACAATGAGCAGTTCTTC. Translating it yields CSSIELGNTGYNEQFF.

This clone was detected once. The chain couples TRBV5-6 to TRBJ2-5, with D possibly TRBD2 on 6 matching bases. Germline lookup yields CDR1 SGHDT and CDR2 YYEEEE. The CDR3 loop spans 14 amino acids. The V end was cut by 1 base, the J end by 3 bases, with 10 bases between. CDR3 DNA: TGTGCCAGCAGCTTGTCACTAGCCGAAGAGACCCAGTACTTC. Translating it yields CASSLSLAEETQYF. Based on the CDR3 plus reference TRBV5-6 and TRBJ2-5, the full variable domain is DAGVTQSPTHLIKTRGQQVTLRCSPKSGHDTVSWYQQALGQGPQFIFQYYEEEERQRGNFPDRFSGHQFPNYSSELNVNALLLGDSALYLCASSLSLAEETQYFGPGTRLLVL.

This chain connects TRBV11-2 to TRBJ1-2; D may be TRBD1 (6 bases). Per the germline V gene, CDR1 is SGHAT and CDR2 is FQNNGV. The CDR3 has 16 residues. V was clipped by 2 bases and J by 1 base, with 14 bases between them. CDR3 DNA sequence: TGTGCCAGCAGCTTACAAACAGGGATGGGTAACTATGGCTACACCTTC. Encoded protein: CASSLQTGMGNYGYTF.

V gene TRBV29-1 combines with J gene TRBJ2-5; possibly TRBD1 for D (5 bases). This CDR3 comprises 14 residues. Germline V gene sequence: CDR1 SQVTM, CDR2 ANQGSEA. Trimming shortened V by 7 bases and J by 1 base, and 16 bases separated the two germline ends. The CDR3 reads CSANLQGFQETQYF. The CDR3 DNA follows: TGCAGCGCAAATCTGCAGGGATTCCAAGAGACCCAGTACTTC.

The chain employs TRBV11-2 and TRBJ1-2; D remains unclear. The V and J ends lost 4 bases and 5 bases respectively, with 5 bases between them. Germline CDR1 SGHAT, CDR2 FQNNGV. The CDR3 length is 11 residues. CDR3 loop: CASSSGYGYTF. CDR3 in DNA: TGTGCCAGCAGCTCAGGATATGGCTACACCTTC.

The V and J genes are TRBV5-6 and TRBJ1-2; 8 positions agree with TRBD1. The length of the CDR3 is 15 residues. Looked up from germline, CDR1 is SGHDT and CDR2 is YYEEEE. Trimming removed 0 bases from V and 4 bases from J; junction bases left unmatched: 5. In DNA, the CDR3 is TGTGCCAGCAGCTTGGAGGACAGGGAGGCCTATGGCTACACCTTC. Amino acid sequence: CASSLEDREAYGYTF.

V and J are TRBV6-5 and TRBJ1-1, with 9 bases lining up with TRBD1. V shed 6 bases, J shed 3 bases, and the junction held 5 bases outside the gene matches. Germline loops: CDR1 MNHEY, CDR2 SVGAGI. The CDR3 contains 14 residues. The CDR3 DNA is TGTGCCAGCAGAGTACAGGGGGCCCACACTGAAGCTTTCTTT. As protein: CASRVQGAHTEAFF.

CDR3 amino acids: CASSRSGQGRYEQYF. DNA of the CDR3: TGTGCCAGCAGCCGGTCGGGACAGGGCAGGTACGAGCAGTACTTC. The chain couples TRBV14 to TRBJ2-7; TRBD1 matches at 9 bases. The CDR3 consists of 15 residues. Germline trimming cut 4 bases from V and 4 bases from J; bases unmatched to any gene: 8. Germline-derived CDR1 and CDR2 are SGHDN and FVKESK.

Here the CDR3 reads CASSVLAGGTDTQYF. The CDR3 region has the DNA TGTGCCAGCAGTGTTCTGGCGGGGGGAACAGATACGCAGTATTTT. The V and J genes are TRBV6-1 and TRBJ2-3; TRBD2 agrees at 8 bases. V trimming: 4 bases; J trimming: 3 bases; junction bases outside the gene matches: 6. This CDR3 contains 15 residues. Germline V gene data show CDR1 as MNHNS and CDR2 as SASEGT.

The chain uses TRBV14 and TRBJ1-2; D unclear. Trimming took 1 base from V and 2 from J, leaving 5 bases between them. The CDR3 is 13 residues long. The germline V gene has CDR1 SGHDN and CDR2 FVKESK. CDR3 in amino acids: CASSQVRNYGYTF. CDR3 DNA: TGTGCCAGCAGCCAAGTGAGGAACTATGGCTACACCTTC.

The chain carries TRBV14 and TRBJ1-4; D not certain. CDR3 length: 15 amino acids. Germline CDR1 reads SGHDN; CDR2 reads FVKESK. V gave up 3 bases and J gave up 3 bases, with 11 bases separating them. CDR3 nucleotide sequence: TGTGCCAGCAGCCATCTAGGAAAGGCTAATGAAAAACTGTTTTTT. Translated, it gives CASSHLGKANEKLFF.

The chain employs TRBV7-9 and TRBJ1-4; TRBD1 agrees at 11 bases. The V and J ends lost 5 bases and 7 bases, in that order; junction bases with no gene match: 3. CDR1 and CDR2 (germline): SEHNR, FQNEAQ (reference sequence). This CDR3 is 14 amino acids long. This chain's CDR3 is CASSPGTGGEKLFF. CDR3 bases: TGTGCCAGCAGCCCCGGGACAGGGGGTGAAAAACTGTTTTTT.

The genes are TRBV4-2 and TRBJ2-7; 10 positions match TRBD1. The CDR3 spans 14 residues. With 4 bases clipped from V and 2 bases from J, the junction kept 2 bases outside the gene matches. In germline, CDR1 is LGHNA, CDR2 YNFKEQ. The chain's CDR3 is CASSPGTGAYEQYF. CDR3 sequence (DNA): TGTGCCAGCAGCCCAGGGACAGGGGCCTACGAGCAGTACTTC.